This paragraph reports one T cell receptor (beta chain). This specimen comes from a study of T cell changes during pregnancy in multiple sclerosis. Trimming at V came to 6 bases and at J to 4 bases, leaving 4 bases not matched to a gene. Germline lookup yields CDR1 SQVTM and CDR2 ANQGSEA. This CDR3 is 12 amino acids long. Assay used: immunoSEQ multiplex PCR; TCRdb lists only in-frame clones, some missing. The sample yields roughly 40,000 clones, more than 85% seen once. This chain connects TRBV29-1 to TRBJ2-7; 9 nucleotides align to TRBD1. This TCR was recovered from a female donor in good health, enrolled as a control in a pregnancy study. The sequenced sample was CD4+ T cells from peripheral blood mononuclear cells, obtained after pregnancy. The CDR3 sequence: CSVKQGAYEQYF. The CDR3 DNA reads TGCAGCGTAAAACAGGGGGCGTACGAGCAGTACTTC.